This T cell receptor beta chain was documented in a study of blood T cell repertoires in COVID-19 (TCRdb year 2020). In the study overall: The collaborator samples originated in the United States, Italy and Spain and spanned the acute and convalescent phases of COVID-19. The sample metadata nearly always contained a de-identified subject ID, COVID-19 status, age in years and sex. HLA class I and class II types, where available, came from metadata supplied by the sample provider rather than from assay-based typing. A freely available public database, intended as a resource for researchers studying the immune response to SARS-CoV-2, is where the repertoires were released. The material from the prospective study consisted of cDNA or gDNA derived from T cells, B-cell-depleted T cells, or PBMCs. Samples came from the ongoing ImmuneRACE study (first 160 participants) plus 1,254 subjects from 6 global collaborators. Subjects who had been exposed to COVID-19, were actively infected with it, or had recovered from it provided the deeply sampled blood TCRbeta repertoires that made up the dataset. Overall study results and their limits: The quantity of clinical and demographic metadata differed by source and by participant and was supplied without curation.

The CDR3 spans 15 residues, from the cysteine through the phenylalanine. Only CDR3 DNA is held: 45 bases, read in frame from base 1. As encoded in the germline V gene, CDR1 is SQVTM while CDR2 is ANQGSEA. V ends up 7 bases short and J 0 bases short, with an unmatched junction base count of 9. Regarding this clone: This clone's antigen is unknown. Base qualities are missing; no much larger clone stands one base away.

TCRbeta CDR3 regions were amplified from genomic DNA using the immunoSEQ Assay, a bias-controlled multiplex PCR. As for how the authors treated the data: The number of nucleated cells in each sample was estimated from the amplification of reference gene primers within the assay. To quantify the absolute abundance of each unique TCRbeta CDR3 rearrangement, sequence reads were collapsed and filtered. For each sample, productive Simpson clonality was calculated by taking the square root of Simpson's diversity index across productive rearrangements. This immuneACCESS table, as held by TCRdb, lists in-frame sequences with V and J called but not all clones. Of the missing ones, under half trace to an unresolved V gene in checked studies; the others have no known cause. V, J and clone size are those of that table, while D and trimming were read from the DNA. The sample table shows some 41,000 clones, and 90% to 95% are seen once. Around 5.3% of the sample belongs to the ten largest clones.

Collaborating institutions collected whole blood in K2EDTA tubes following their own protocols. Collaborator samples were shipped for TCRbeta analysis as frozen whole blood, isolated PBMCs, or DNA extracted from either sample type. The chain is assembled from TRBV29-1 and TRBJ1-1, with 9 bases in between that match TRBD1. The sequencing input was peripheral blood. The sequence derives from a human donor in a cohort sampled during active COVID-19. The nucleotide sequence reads TGCAGCGCCTACGGGACAGGGTACATGAACACTGAAGCTTTCTTT. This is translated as CSAYGTGYMNTEAFF.